Sequencing of this T cell receptor beta chain was carried out in a study of blood T cell repertoires in COVID-19. Overall study: Specimens from acute and convalescent COVID-19 originated in the United States, Italy and Spain. From T cells, B-cell-depleted T cells, or PBMCs came the material, which was cDNA or gDNA.

In the source study's methods: Reference gene primer amplification gave nucleated cell count estimates. TCRdb's table, derived via immunoSEQ multiplex PCR, lists solely in-frame clones and lacks some. V, J and clone size are taken as reported in that table, and D and trimming were inferred from the DNA itself. Here the sample spans roughly 12,000 clones, 55% to 80% being singletons. V gave up 3 bases and J gave up 3 bases; unmatched junction bases: 1. Per the germline V gene, CDR1 is SGHTA and CDR2 is FQGNSA. The CDR3 runs to 13 residues. This chain uses TRBV7-2 with TRBJ2-7, with 8 bases matching TRBD2. The specimen was peripheral blood. This clonotype was sampled from a human donor in a cohort sampled during active COVID-19. CDR3 region: CASSFTSGYEQYF. The CDR3, as DNA: TGTGCCAGCAGCTTCACTAGCGGCTACGAGCAGTACTTC. Complete variable domain (other parts from reference TRBV7-2 and TRBJ2-7): GAGVSQSPSNKVTEKGKDVELRCDPISGHTALYWYRQSLGQGLEFLIYFQGNSAPDKSGLPSDRFSAERTGGSVSTLTIQRTQQEDSAVYLCASSFTSGYEQYFGPGTRLTVT.